What follows is one T cell receptor (beta chain) and its context. Its matching antigen is unknown. Naive CD8 cells lacked CD45RO and underwent positive selection for CCR7, leaving out terminally differentiated effector memory CD45RA+ cells. The donors were all Caucasian adults (living in Nashville, Tennessee). This record belongs to a study of shared clonotypes between healthy human individuals. At the level of the study: Each donor's CD8 memory used one plate, CD8 naive two, each CD4 subset three.

The V end lost 5 bases, the J end lost 6 bases, and 16 bases lay between the germline ends. The germline V gene encodes CDR1 SQVTM and CDR2 ANQGSEA. CDR3 size: 13 residues. Study-wide findings and caveats: As a rule, naive subsets had a larger estimated richness than memory subsets.

Sorted-subset replicate PCRs used about 200 ng DNA, roughly 28,000 T cell genomes. Sequencing was performed with immunoSEQ multiplex PCR; in TCRdb, only in-frame clones are kept and a portion is missing. The table includes roughly 2.1 million clones, about 93% detected once. The chain carries TRBV29-1 and TRBJ1-2; D unclear. The TCR sequence derives from a young man in good health. Some clones in this sample may be carry-over from other donors' samples. The sequenced sample was naive CD8+ T cells from PBMCs. Written as DNA, the CDR3 is TGCAGCGTTAGGCACTCCAAACTGGATGGCTACACCTTC. This sequence encodes CSVRHSKLDGYTF.